This TCR beta chain was recorded in a study of blood T cell repertoires in COVID-19. Study-level information: PBMCs, B-cell-depleted T cells, or T cells provided the cDNA or gDNA that made up the material.

In the original processing: For nucleated cells, counts were estimated from reference gene primer amplification. Libraries were prepared by immunoSEQ multiplex PCR; TCRdb keeps only in-frame clonotypes and omits some of them. The V and J calls and clone size come from that table; D and trimming were worked out from the DNA. The sample holds roughly 210,000 clones, around 89% seen once. V trimming: 2 bases; J trimming: 4 bases; junction bases outside the gene matches: 2. The CDR3 runs 15 residues. Germline CDR1 reads SGHDN; CDR2 reads FVKESK. About this clone itself: This specimen includes other DNA sequences encoding the same CDR3.

This chain uses TRBV14 with TRBJ2-1; TRBD2 matches 10 bases. Sequenced sample: peripheral blood. The source of this sequence is a man between 65 and 79 years old with acute or convalescent COVID-19. CDR3 in DNA: TGTGCCAGCAGCCAATTAGCGGGGGGTTACAATGAGCAGTTCTTC. It translates to CASSQLAGGYNEQFF. The full variable domain, rest sourced from reference TRBV14 and TRBJ2-1, is EAGVTQFPSHSVIEKGQTVTLRCDPISGHDNLYWYRRVMGKEIKFLLHFVKESKQDESGMPNNRFLAERTGGTYSTLKVQPAELEDSGVYFCASSQLAGGYNEQFFGPGTRLTVL.